The clone carrying this T cell receptor (beta chain) was seen repeatedly, ten times or more. This sample is drawn from a study of T-cell memory formation after mild COVID-19. TCRdb called the 5' RACE reads again in MiXCR, with one record for every CDR3 protein. The sample shows roughly 52,000 distinct CDR3 sequences, roughly 7% of them seen only once. This CDR3 contains 13 residues. V was trimmed by 0 bases and J by 5 bases, leaving 5 bases between them. Per germline, CDR1 KGHSH and CDR2 LQKENI. Input material: PBMCs or a T cell subset sorted from them (not recorded which). The chain combines TRBV18 with TRBJ2-1; D gene uncertain. The sequence was collected from a man in his late teens or twenties who had mild COVID-19 (a few samples of this study predate the infection). Cell type and time point are not known. CDR3: CASSPPGNNEQFF. DNA of the CDR3: TGTGCCAGCTCACCACCGGGGAACAATGAGCAGTTCTTC.